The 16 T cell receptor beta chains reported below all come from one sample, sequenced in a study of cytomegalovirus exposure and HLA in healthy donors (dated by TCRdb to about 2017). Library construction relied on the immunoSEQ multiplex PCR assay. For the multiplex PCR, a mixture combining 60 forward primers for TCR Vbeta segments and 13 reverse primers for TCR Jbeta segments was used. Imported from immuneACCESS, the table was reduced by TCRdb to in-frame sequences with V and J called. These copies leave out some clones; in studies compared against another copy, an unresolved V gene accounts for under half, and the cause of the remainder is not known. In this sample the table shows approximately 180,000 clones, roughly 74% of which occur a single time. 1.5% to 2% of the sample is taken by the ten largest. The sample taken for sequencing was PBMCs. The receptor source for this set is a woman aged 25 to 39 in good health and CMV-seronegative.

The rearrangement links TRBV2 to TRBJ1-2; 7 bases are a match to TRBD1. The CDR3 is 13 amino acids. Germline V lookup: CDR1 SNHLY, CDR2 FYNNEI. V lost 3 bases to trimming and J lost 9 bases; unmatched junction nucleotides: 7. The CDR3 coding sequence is TGTGCCAGCAGTGACGACAGGGCCTCCAGCTACACCTTC. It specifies CASSDDRASSYTF.

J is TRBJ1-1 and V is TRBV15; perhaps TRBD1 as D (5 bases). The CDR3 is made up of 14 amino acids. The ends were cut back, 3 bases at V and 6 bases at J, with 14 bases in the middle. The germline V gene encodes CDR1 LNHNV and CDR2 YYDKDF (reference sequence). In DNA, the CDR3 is TGTGCCACCAGCAGGGACCCCAGGGATTCTGAAGCTTTCTTT. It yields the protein CATSRDPRDSEAFF.

CDR3 amino acids: CASSRGWDLSSYNEQFF. In DNA form, the CDR3 reads TGTGCCAGCAGCCGCGGTTGGGACTTGAGCTCCTACAATGAGCAGTTCTTC. The rearrangement links TRBV4-2 to TRBJ2-1; tentatively, D is TRBD2 (6 bases). Trimming took off 4 bases at V and 0 bases at J, with 16 bases between the two ends. This CDR3 spans 17 amino acids. The germline V gene has CDR1 LGHNA and CDR2 YNFKEQ.

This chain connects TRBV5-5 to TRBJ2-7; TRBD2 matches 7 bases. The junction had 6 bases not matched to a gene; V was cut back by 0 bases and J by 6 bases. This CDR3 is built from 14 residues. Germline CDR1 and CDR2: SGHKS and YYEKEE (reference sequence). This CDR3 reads CASSLGGGSGEQYF. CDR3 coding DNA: TGTGCCAGCAGCTTGGGGGGGGGATCAGGCGAGCAGTACTTC. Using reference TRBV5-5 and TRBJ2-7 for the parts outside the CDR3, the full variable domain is DAGVTQSPTHLIKTRGQQVTLRCSPISGHKSVSWYQQVLGQGPQFIFQYYEKEERGRGNFPDRFSARQFPNYSSELNVNALLLGDSALYLCASSLGGGSGEQYFGPGTRLTVT.

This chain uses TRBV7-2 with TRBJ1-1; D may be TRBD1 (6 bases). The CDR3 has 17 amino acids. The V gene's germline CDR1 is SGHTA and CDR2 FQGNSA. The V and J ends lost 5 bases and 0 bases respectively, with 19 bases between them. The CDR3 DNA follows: TGTGCCAGCAGCACAGTTTCAGGGGTGTCCCTGAACACTGAAGCTTTCTTT. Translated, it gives CASSTVSGVSLNTEAFF.

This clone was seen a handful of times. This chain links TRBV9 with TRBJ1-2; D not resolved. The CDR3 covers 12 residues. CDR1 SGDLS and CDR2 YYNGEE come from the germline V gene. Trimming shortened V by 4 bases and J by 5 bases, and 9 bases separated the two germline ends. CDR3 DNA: TGTGCCAGCAGCTCCGGGTCTTATGGCTACACCTTC. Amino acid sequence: CASSSGSYGYTF. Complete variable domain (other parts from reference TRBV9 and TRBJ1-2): DSGVTQTPKHLITATGQRVTLRCSPRSGDLSVYWYQQSLDQGLQFLIQYYNGEERAKGNILERFSAQQFPDLHSELNLSSLELGDSALYFCASSSGSYGYTFGSGTRLTVV.

CDR3 residues: CASSPGHDREAFF. The CDR3 DNA reads as TGTGCCAGCTCACCGGGCCATGACAGAGAAGCTTTCTTT. J is TRBJ1-1 and V is TRBV18; TRBD1 is a possible D gene (5 bases). V was trimmed by 3 bases and J by 8 bases, leaving 13 bases between them. The CDR3 is 13 amino acids. Germline V gives CDR1 KGHSH, CDR2 LQKENI.

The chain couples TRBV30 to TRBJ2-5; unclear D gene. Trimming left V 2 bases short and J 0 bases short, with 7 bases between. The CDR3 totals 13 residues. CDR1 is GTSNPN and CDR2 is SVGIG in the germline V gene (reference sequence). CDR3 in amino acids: CAWSWLYQETQYF. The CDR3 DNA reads TGTGCCTGGAGTTGGCTGTACCAAGAGACCCAGTACTTC.

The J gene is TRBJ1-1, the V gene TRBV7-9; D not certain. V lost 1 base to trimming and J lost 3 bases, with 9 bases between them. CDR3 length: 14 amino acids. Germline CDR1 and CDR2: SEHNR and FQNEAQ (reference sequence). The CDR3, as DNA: TGTGCCAGCAGCTTAGAATCGCGGTACACTGAAGCTTTCTTT. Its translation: CASSLESRYTEAFF.

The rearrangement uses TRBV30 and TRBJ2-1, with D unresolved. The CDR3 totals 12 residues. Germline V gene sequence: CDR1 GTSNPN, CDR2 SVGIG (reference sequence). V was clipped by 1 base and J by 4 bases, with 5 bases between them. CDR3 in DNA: TGTGCCTGGAGTGGACTTTACAATGAGCAGTTCTTC. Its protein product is CAWSGLYNEQFF.

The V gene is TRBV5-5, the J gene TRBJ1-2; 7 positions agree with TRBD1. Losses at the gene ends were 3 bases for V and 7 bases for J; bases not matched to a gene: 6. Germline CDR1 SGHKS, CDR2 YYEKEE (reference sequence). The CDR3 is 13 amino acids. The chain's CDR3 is CASSWSTGSGYTF. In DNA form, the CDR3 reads TGTGCCAGCAGCTGGTCGACAGGGAGTGGCTACACCTTC.

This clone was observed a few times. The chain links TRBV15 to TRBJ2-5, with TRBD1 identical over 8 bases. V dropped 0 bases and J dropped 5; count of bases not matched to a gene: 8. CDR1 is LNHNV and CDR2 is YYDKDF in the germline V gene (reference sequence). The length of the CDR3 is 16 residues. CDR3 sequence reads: CATSRDTGGSSETQYF. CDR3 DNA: TGTGCCACCAGCAGAGACACAGGGGGTAGCTCGGAGACCCAGTACTTC.

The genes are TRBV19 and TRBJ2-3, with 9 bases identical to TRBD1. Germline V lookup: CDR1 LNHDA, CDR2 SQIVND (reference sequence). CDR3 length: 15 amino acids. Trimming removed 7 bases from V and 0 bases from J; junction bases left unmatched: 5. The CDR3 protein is CASNWGTGSTDTQYF. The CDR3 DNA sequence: TGTGCCAGTAACTGGGGGACAGGGAGCACAGATACGCAGTATTTT.

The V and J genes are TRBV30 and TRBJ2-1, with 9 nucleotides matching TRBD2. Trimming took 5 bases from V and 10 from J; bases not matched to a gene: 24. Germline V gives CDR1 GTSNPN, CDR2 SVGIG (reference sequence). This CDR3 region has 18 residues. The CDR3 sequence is CAWGGLGLAGPSAYEQFF. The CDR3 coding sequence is TGTGCCTGGGGGGGTTTGGGCCTAGCGGGACCTAGCGCATACGAGCAGTTCTTC.

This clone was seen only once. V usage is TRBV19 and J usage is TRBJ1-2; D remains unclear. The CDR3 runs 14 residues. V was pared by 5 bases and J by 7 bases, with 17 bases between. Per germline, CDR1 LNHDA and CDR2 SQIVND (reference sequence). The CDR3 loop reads CASSSSIGRAGYTF. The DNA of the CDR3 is TGTGCCAGTAGTTCCTCGATTGGGCGGGCTGGCTACACCTTC.

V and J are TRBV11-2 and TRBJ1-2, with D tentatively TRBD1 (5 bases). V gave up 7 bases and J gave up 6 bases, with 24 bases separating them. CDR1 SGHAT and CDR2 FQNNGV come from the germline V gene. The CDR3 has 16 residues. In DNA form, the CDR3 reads TGTGCCAGCACCTCCGTCTTGGGGGGGGTCGGGAATGGCTACACCTTC. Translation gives CASTSVLGGVGNGYTF.